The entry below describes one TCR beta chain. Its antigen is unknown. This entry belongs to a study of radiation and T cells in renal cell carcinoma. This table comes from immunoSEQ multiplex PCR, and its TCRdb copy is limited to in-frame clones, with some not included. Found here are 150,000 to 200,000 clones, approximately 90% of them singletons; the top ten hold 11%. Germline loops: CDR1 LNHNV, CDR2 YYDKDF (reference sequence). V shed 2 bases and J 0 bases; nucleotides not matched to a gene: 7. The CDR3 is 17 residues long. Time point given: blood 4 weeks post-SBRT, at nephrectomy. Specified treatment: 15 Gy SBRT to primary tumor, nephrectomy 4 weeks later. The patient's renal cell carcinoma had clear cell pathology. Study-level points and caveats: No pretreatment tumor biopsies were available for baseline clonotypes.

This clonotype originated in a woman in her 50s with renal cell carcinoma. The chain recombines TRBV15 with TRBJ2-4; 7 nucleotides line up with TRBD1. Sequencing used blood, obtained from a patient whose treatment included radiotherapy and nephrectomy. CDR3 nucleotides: TGTGCCACCAGCAGACTGGGACAGAGTCTAGCCAAAAACATTCAGTACTTC. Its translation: CATSRLGQSLAKNIQYF.